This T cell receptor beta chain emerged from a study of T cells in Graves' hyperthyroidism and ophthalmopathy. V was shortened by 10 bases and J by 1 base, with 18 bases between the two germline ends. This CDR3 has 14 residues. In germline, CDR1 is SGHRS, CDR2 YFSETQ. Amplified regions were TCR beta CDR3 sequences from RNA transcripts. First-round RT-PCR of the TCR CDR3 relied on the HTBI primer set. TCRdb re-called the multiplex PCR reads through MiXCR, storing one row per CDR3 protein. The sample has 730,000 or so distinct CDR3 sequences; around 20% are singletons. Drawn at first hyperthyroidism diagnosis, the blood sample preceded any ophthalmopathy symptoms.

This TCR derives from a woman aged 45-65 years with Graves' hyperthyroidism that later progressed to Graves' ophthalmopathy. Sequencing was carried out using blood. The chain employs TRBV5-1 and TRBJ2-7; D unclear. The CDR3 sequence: CAGHHDWASYEQYF. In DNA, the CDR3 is TGCGCCGGCCATCATGATTGGGCTTCCTACGAGCAGTACTTC.